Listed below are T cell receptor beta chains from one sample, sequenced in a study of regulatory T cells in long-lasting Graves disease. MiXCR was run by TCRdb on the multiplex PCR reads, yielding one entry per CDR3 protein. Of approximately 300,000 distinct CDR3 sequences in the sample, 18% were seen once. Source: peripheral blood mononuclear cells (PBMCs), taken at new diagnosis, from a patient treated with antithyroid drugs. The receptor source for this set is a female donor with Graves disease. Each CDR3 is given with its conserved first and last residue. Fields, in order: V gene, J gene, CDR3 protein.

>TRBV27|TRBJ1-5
CASSLTESSTGQPQHF
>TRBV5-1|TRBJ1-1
CASSPWRRATEAFF
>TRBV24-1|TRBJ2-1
CATSDGWTYNEQFF
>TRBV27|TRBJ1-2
CASSLSGQGASYGYTF
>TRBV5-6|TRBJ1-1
CASSLSGGAGPNTEAFF
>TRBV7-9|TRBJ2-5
CASSPSMLAGAWETQYF
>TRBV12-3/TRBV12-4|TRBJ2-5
CASSLQENQETQYF
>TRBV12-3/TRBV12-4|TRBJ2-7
CASSLDLAGATYEQYF
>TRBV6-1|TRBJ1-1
CASSHRSGAEAFF
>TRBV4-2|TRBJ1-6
CASSPQGNSPLHF
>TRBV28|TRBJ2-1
CASSAFPGHVYNEQFF
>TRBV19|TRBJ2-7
CASSMRGTSDEQYF
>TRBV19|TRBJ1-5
CASSSQGGNQPQHF
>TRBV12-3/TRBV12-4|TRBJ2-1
CASSLFGQGTYNEQFF
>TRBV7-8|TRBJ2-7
CASSPSVPYEQYF
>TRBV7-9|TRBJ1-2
CASSLDHGYTF
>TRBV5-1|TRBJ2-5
CASSYFPGQRVLAGVETQYF
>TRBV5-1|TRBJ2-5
CASSPRLAGEETQYF
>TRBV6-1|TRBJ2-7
CASSDYRDRGHEQYF